There are a few counts of the clone carrying this TCR beta chain. Antigen specificity is unknown. TCRdb used MiXCR to reprocess the 5' RACE reads, holding one entry per CDR3 protein. The data hold 250,000 or so distinct CDR3 sequences, with about 20% observed a single time. The source of the sample is a study of T-cell memory formation after mild COVID-19. Findings and limits, study-wide: Contracting CD4+ clones lay largely in CM and EM, with CD8+ ones residing in EMRA.

The source of this sequence is a man younger than 35 who had mild COVID-19 (a few samples of this study predate the infection). Cell type and time point are not known. Sequenced material: PBMCs or a T cell subset sorted from them (not recorded which).

The CDR3 loop reads CAISEWGHPYEQYV. CDR3 sequence (DNA): TGTGCCATCAGTGAGTGGGGTCACCCCTACGAGCAGTACGTC. V is TRBV10-3 and J is TRBJ2-7; D unclear. Between the trimmed V and J ends, which lost 1 base and 2 bases, there was a span of 9 bases. The CDR3 is 14 residues long. Per the germline V gene, CDR1 is ENHRY and CDR2 is SYGVKD.